This T cell receptor beta chain was captured by sequencing in a study of monozygotic twins with cystic fibrosis. Study in general: With approximately 14 PCR cycles, barcoded libraries came from roughly 2.9 micrograms of fragmented DNA. Study results and caveats: In 13 of 16 pairs, V gene usage was closest to the co-twin's. Median Simpson clonality of approximately 0.0088 suggested naive T cells predominated.

The assay was immunoSEQ multiplex PCR, and TCRdb's table has in-frame clones only and misses some. The repertoire holds about 14,000 clones, with 85% to 95% as singletons. Only one count was recorded for this clone. Antigen: not known. The CDR3 consists of 14 residues. Trimming at V came to 4 bases and at J to 4 bases, leaving 6 bases not matched to a gene. Germline V CDR1 and CDR2: SNHLY, FYNNEI. Sequenced material: blood. The chain couples TRBV2 to TRBJ2-5, with 7 bases identical to TRBD2. This receptor was obtained from a girl aged 2 to 9 with cystic fibrosis. In DNA, the CDR3 is TGTGCCAGCAGTGTAGCGGGTAAAAGAGAGACCCAGTACTTC. Residues: CASSVAGKRETQYF.